This T cell receptor (beta chain) is from a study of glioma-infiltrating T cells. Overall study findings and caveats: Non-neoplastic patients had below-expected tissue-blood divergence, while all gliomas exceeded expectation.

Germline CDR1 reads SGHNT; CDR2 reads YYREEE (reference sequence). The ends were cut back, 3 bases at V and 3 bases at J, with 13 bases in the middle. The CDR3 loop spans 14 amino acids. This clonotype was seen ten or more times. Its antigen is unidentified. The iRepertoire nested amplicon-rescue multiplex PCR amplified TCR alpha and beta CDR3s from RNA. One-step reverse transcription and amplification started from approximately 100-400 ng of tissue mRNA or PBMC total RNA. One entry per CDR3 protein results from TCRdb running MiXCR on the multiplex PCR reads. The sample lists approximately 100,000 distinct CDR3 sequences; under 30% were seen once.

The specimen was glioma tissue, nonneoplastic brain tissue, or PBMCs (not recorded which). The rearrangement uses TRBV5-4 and TRBJ2-7; D call uncertain. This receptor was taken from a human donor with low-grade glioma or glioblastoma, undergoing nonglioma brain surgery, or in good health (not recorded which). The CDR3, as DNA: TGTGCCAGCAGCTCCCAGGCAGGTTTCTACGAGCAGTACTTC. It specifies CASSSQAGFYEQYF.